These 21 T cell receptor beta chains originate from one sample sequenced in a study of identical twins. TCRdb passed the 5' RACE reads through MiXCR, listing each CDR3 protein once. The sample records about 200,000 distinct CDR3 sequences, more than 15% being singletons. The same specimen was also included in a second study, on T cells expressing NK-cell markers.

Sequenced input: CD8+ T cells sorted from blood. The receptors originated from a young woman in good health.

This clonotype was counted only a few times. The rearrangement links TRBV7-9 to TRBJ1-1, with D possibly being TRBD1 (5 bases). V lost 1 base, J lost 11 bases, and 14 bases lay in between. Germline V gene lookup returns CDR1 SEHNR and CDR2 FQNEAQ (reference sequence). CDR3 size: 13 residues. CDR3 sequence: CASSLVGTPEAFF. CDR3 coding DNA: TGTGCCAGCAGCTTAGTGGGGACCCCGGAGGCTTTCTTT.

In this sample, this clonotype turned up many times. This chain connects TRBV7-8 to TRBJ1-6, with unresolved D. Germline V gives CDR1 SGHVS, CDR2 FQNEAQ. V gave up 1 base and J gave up 0 bases, with 13 bases separating them. This CDR3 comprises 18 residues. The CDR3 region is CASSLERAVSSYNSPLHF. The CDR3 nucleotides read TGTGCCAGCAGCTTAGAAAGGGCCGTAAGCTCCTATAATTCACCCCTCCACTTT.

The V gene is TRBV20-1, the J gene TRBJ1-1, with D perhaps TRBD1 (5 bases). The germline gives CDR1 DFQATT, CDR2 SNEGSKA (reference sequence). The length of the CDR3 is 15 residues. V lost 4 bases and J lost 2, with 17 bases in between. CDR3 loop: CSAKGVPGTNTEAFF. The CDR3 DNA is TGCAGTGCTAAAGGGGTACCCGGGACTAACACTGAAGCTTTCTTT.

For the CDR3, the DNA is TGCAGCGTTGGTCAGGTTAATGAGCAGTTCTTC. It is translated as CSVGQVNEQFF. The rearrangement links TRBV29-1 to TRBJ2-1; unclear D gene. V was trimmed by 4 bases and J by 7 bases, leaving 8 bases between them. CDR1 and CDR2 (germline): SQVTM, ANQGSEA. The CDR3 contains 11 residues.

This clonotype has more than one count but fewer than ten. The rearrangement joins TRBV12-3 or TRBV12-4 to TRBJ2-7; D remains ambiguous. The CDR3 loop spans 13 amino acids. The V gene lost 10 bases and the J gene lost 5 bases, with 18 bases spanning the gap. CDR3: CATSSGSINEQYF. In DNA form, the CDR3 reads TGTGCCACATCCTCCGGGTCCATCAACGAGCAGTACTTC.

There are a few counts of this clonotype. The chain is built from TRBV5-5 and TRBJ2-7, with a tentative D call TRBD1 (6 bases). V lost 3 bases and J 0 bases, leaving 16 bases between the germline ends. Germline V gene lookup returns CDR1 SGHKS and CDR2 YYEKEE (reference sequence). This CDR3 contains 16 residues. CDR3 in DNA: TGTGCCAGCAGCTCGAATAAATGGGACAACTCCTACGAGCAGTACTTC. Protein product: CASSSNKWDNSYEQYF.

This chain links TRBV12-3 or TRBV12-4 with TRBJ2-7; possible D gene TRBD1, 5 bases. The V end lost 7 bases, the J end lost 6 bases, and 13 bases lay between the germline ends. The length of the CDR3 is 12 residues. The CDR3 DNA follows: TGTGCCAGCACCAAGACAGCCGGCGAGCAGTACTTC. Translating it yields CASTKTAGEQYF.

This clonotype was seen a few times. This sequence joins TRBV29-1 and TRBJ2-2, with 8 nucleotides matching TRBD1. V dropped 5 bases and J dropped 4; count of bases not matched to a gene: 6. In germline, CDR1 is SQVTM, CDR2 ANQGSEA. This CDR3 region has 14 residues. CDR3 DNA: TGCAGCGTTCCACGGACAGGGACCACCGGGGAGCTGTTTTTT. Its protein product is CSVPRTGTTGELFF.

This clonotype has a handful of counts. This chain uses TRBV7-2 with TRBJ2-5; tentatively, D is TRBD1 or TRBD2 (5 bases each). Germline-derived CDR1 and CDR2 are SGHTA and FQGNSA. The V end was cut by 0 bases, the J end by 0 bases, with 23 bases between. The length of the CDR3 is 20 residues. CDR3 DNA sequence: TGTGCCAGCAGCTTAGCGAGGGTACGGACGCAGGGACCCGACCAAGAGACCCAGTACTTC. This encodes CASSLARVRTQGPDQETQYF.

This rearrangement joins TRBV4-2 to TRBJ2-1, with a tentative D call TRBD2 (5 bases). Between the trimmed V and J ends, which lost 4 bases and 8 bases, there was a span of 12 bases. This CDR3 is built from 13 residues. Per the germline V gene, CDR1 is LGHNA and CDR2 is YNFKEQ. CDR3 DNA: TGTGCCAGCAGCCTCGGAGCGGTCGATGAGCAGTTCTTC. Translating gives CASSLGAVDEQFF.

This clonotype was found a few times. The V and J genes are TRBV12-3 or TRBV12-4 and TRBJ2-3; D is uncertain. The CDR3 is 11 residues long. The germline V and J ends were trimmed by 3 bases and 12 bases, with 10 bases remaining between them. CDR3 in amino acids: CASSFKDHQYF. Written as DNA, the CDR3 is TGTGCCAGCAGTTTTAAGGACCATCAGTATTTT.

This clonotype was found a few times. V usage is TRBV12-3 or TRBV12-4 and J usage is TRBJ2-3; 9 bases fit TRBD2. The CDR3 loop spans 16 amino acids. With V trimmed by 3 bases and J by 2 bases, 6 bases remained unmatched. The CDR3 loop is CASSFLRGGDTDTQYF. CDR3 nucleotide sequence: TGTGCCAGCAGTTTCCTGCGGGGGGGGGACACAGATACGCAGTATTTT.

This clonotype was seen more than once but under ten times. This CDR3 reads CASSSGRGNTEAFF. The CDR3 nucleotides are TGTGCCAGCAGTTCGGGCCGGGGCAACACTGAAGCTTTCTTT. The chain is built from TRBV27 and TRBJ1-1; tentative D call: TRBD1 (5 bases). The CDR3 contains 14 residues. Germline-derived CDR1 and CDR2 are MNHEY and SMNVEV (reference sequence). V was pared by 4 bases and J by 2 bases, with 11 bases between.

This chain connects TRBV12-3 or TRBV12-4 to TRBJ2-7; 15 bases line up with TRBD2. V lost 5 bases, J lost 5 bases, and 13 bases stayed unmatched. The CDR3 loop spans 18 amino acids. The CDR3 nucleotides read TGTGCCAGCAGTCCTAAGCTCGGACTAGCGGGAGGGCCTCACGAGCAGTACTTC. Protein product: CASSPKLGLAGGPHEQYF.

The J gene is TRBJ2-1, the V gene TRBV2; 9 nucleotides align to TRBD2. Germline loops: CDR1 SNHLY, CDR2 FYNNEI. The junction had 12 bases not matched to a gene; V was cut back by 6 bases and J by 9 bases. The CDR3 has 15 residues. CDR3 nucleotide sequence: TGTGCCAGCAGCCCGTGGGCTAGCGGGAAGGGTGAGCAGTTCTTC. Amino acids: CASSPWASGKGEQFF.

This clonotype has just a few counts. V gene TRBV12-3 or TRBV12-4 combines with J gene TRBJ2-6, with 7 bases that match TRBD1. V shed 8 bases and J 1 base; nucleotides not matched to a gene: 11. This CDR3 contains 17 residues. CDR3 sequence: CASGNPGQSSGANVLTF. The CDR3 region has the DNA TGTGCCAGCGGGAACCCGGGACAGTCTTCTGGGGCCAACGTCCTGACTTTC.

This clonotype appeared a few times. This chain links TRBV7-9 with TRBJ2-2, with TRBD1 matching over 8 bases. CDR3 size: 16 residues. CDR1 and CDR2 from the germline V gene are SEHNR and FQNEAQ (reference sequence). The V and J ends lost 7 bases and 1 base, in that order; junction bases with no gene match: 8. DNA for the CDR3: TGTGCCAGCACCGGAGATGACAGGGGGAACACCGGGGAGCTGTTTTTT. Protein sequence: CASTGDDRGNTGELFF.

V is TRBV11-2 and J is TRBJ2-7, with D unclear. The CDR3 is 13 amino acids. V was shortened by 0 bases and J by 5 bases, with 8 bases between the two germline ends. Germline CDR1 SGHAT, CDR2 FQNNGV. This chain's CDR3 is CASSLEGWNEQYF. CDR3 sequence (DNA): TGTGCCAGCAGCTTAGAAGGGTGGAACGAGCAGTACTTC. The variable domain in full, completed from reference TRBV11-2 and TRBJ2-7, reads EAGVAQSPRYKIIEKRQSVAFWCNPISGHATLYWYQQILGQGPKLLIQFQNNGVVDDSQLPKDRFSAERLKGVDSTLKIQPAKLEDSAVYLCASSLEGWNEQYFGPGTRLTVT.

This clonotype was detected many times. J is TRBJ1-4 and V is TRBV7-2, with D unclear. Germline CDR1 SGHTA, CDR2 FQGNSA. The V and J ends lost 0 bases and 6 bases respectively, with 11 bases between them. The CDR3 sequence is 15 residues long. The CDR3, as DNA: TGTGCCAGCAGCTTAGCCGGCGCTCGGGATGAAAAACTGTTTTTT. Translating gives CASSLAGARDEKLFF.

The chain joins TRBV7-9 to TRBJ2-1; D unresolved. The CDR3 is 15 amino acids. Germline CDR1 SEHNR, CDR2 FQNEAQ (reference sequence). The V and J ends lost 3 bases and 5 bases respectively, with 14 bases between them. The CDR3 region has the DNA TGTGCCAGCAGCTTTGTCGGCAAGACCAACAATGAGCAGTTCTTC. Translation: CASSFVGKTNNEQFF.

This clonotype was observed a handful of times. V is TRBV15 and J is TRBJ2-1; the D gene is possibly TRBD1 (6 bases). V was cut by 8 bases and J by 8 bases, with 16 bases left in between. The germline V gene has CDR1 LNHNV and CDR2 YYDKDF (reference sequence). The CDR3 length is 13 residues. The CDR3 DNA reads TGTGCCACCGAGGGGGATGGAGTCCATGAGCAGTTCTTC. Protein: CATEGDGVHEQFF.